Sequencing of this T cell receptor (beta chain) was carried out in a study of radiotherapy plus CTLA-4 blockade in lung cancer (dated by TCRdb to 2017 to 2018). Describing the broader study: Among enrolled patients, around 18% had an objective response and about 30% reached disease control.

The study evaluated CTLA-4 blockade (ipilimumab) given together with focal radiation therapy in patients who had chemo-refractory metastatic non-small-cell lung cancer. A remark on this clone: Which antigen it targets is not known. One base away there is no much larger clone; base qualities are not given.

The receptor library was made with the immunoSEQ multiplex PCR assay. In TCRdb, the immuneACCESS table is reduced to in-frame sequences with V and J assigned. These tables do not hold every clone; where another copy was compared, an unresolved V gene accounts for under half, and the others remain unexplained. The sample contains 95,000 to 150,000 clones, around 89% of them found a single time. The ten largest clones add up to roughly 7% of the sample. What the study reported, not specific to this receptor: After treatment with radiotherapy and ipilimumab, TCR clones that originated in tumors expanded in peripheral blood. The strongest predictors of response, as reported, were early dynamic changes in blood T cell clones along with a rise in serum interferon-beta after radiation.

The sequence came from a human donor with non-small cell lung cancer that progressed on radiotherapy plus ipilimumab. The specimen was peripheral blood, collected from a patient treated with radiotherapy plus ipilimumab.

The sequence in DNA is TGTGCCAGCAGCCGAGCCCAGGGACCCTCTGGAAACACCATATATTTT. Translated, it reads CASSRAQGPSGNTIYF. The rearrangement combines TRBV14 with TRBJ1-3; tentative D gene TRBD1, with 5 bases matching. V loses 4 bases, J loses 0 bases, and the germline ends lie 13 bases apart. As encoded in the germline V gene, CDR1 is SGHDN while CDR2 is FVKESK. CDR3 length: 16 amino acids, cysteine to phenylalanine. Of the read, only the CDR3 DNA is kept; its 48 bases are in frame from base 1.